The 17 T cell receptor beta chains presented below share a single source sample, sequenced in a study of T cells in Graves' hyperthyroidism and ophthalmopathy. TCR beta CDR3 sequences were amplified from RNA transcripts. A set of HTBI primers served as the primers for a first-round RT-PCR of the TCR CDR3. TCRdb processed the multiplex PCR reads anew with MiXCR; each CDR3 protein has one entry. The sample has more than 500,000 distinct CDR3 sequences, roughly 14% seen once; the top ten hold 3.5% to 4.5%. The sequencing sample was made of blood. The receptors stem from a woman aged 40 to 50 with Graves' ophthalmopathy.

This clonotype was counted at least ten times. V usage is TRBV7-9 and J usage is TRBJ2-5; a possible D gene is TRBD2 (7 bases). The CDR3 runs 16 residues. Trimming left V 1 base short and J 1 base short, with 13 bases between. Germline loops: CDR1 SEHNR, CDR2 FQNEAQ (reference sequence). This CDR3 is CASSLGIGGLQETQYF. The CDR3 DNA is TGTGCCAGCAGCTTAGGTATCGGGGGGCTCCAAGAGACCCAGTACTTC. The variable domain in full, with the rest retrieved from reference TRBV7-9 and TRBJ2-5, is DTGVSQNPRHKITKRGQNVTFRCDPISEHNRLYWYRQTLGQGPEFLTYFQNEAQLEKSRLLSDRFSAERPKGSFSTLEIQRTEQGDSAMYLCASSLGIGGLQETQYFGPGTRLLVL.

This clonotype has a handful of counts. CDR3 sequence reads: CASSPSSESTEAFF. The CDR3 coding sequence is TGTGCCAGCAGCCCCTCCAGTGAGAGCACTGAAGCTTTCTTT. The rearrangement joins TRBV12-3 or TRBV12-4 to TRBJ1-1, with D unresolved. Trimming stripped 6 bases from V and 4 bases from J, with 15 bases between. CDR3 length: 14 amino acids.

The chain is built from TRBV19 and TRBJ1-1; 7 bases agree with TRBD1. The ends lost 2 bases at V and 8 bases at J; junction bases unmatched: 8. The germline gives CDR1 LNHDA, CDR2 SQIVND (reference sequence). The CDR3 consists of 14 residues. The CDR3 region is CASSIQRQGNEAFF. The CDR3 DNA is TGTGCCAGTAGTATACAGCGACAGGGAAACGAAGCTTTCTTT.

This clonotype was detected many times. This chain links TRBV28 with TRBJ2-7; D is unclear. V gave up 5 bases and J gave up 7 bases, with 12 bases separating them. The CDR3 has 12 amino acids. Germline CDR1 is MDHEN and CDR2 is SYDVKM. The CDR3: CASSVPGGEQYF. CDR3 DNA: TGTGCCAGCAGTGTCCCCGGTGGAGAGCAGTACTTC. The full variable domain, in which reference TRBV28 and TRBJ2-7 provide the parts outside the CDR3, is DVKVTQSSRYLVKRTGEKVFLECVQDMDHENMFWYRQDPGLGLRLIYFSYDVKMKEKGDIPEGYSVSREKKERFSLILESASTNQTSMYLCASSVPGGEQYFGPGTRLTVT.

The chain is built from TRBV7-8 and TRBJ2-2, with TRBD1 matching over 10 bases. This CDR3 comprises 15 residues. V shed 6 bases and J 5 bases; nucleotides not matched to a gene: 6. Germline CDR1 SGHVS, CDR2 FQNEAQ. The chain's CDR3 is CASRRQGARTGELFF. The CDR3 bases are TGTGCCAGCAGGAGACAGGGGGCGAGGACCGGGGAGCTGTTTTTT.

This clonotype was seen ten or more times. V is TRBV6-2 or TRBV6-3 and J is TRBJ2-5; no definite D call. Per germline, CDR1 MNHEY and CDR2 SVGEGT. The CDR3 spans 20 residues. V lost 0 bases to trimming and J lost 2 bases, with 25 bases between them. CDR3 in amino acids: CASSYSFPGPPPAKQETQYF. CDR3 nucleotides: TGTGCCAGCAGTTACTCTTTTCCCGGACCGCCTCCGGCCAAACAAGAGACCCAGTACTTC.

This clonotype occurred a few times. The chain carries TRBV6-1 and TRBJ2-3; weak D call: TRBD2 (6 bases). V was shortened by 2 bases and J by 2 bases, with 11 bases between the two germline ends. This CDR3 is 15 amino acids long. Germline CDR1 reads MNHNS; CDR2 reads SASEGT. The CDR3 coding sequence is TGTGCCAGCAGTGAACTGGGACTTAACACAGATACGCAGTATTTT. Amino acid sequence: CASSELGLNTDTQYF.

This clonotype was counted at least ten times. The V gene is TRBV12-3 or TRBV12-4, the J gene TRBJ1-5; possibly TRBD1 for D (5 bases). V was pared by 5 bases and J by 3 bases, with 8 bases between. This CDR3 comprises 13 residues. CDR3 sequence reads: CASSRQFNQPQHF. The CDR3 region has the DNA TGTGCCAGCAGTCGACAGTTCAATCAGCCCCAGCATTTT.

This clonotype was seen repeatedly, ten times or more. The CDR3 sequence: CASKQQGKGGETQYF. CDR3 coding DNA: TGTGCCAGCAAACAACAGGGGAAGGGAGGGGAGACCCAGTACTTC. The chain employs TRBV6-5 and TRBJ2-5; D is perhaps TRBD1 or TRBD2 (7 bases each). This CDR3 comprises 15 residues. Trimming removed 7 bases from V and 5 bases from J, with 20 bases in between. The germline CDR1 and CDR2 sequences are MNHEY and SVGAGI.

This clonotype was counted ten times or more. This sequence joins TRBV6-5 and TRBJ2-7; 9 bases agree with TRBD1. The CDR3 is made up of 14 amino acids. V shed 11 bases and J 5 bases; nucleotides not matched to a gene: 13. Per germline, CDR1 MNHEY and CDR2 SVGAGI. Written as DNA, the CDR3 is TGTGCCGGCAAACTGGGACAGGGCGGCCACGAGCAGTACTTC. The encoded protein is CAGKLGQGGHEQYF.

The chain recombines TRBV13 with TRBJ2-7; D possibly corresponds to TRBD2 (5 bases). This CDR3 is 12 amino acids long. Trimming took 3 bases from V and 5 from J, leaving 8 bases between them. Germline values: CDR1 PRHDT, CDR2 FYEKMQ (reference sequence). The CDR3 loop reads CASSFHGDEQYF. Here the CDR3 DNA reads TGTGCCAGCAGCTTCCACGGGGACGAGCAGTACTTC.

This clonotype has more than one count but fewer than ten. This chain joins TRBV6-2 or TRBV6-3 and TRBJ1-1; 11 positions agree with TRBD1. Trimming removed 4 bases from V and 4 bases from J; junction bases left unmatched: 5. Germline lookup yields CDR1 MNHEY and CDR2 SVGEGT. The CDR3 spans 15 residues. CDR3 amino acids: CASSSAGTGGTEAFF. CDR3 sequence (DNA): TGTGCCAGCAGTTCGGCAGGGACAGGGGGCACTGAAGCTTTCTTT.

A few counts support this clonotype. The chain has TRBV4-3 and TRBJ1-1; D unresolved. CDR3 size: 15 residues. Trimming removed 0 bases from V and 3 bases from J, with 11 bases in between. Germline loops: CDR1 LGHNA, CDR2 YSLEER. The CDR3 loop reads CASSQDEGVDTEAFF. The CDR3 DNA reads TGCGCCAGCAGCCAAGACGAGGGTGTGGACACTGAAGCTTTCTTT.

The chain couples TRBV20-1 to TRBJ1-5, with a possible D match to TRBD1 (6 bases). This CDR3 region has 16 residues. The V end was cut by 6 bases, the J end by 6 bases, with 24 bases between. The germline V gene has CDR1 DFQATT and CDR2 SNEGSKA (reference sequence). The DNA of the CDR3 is TGCAGTGCCAGGGATTCCAACAGGGTGGTAGGTCAGCCCCAGCATTTT. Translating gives CSARDSNRVVGQPQHF.

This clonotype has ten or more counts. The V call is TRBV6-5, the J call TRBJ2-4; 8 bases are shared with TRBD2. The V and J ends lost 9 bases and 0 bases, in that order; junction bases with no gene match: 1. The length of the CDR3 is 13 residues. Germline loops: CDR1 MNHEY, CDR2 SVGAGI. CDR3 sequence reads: CASSGVAKNIQYF. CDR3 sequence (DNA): TGTGCCAGTAGCGGGGTAGCCAAAAACATTCAGTACTTC.

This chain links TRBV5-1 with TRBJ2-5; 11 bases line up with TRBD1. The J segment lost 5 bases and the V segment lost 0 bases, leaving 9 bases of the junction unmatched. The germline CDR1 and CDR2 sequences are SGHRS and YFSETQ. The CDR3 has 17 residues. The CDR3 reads CASSLALGQGASETQYF. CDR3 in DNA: TGCGCCAGCAGCTTGGCCCTAGGACAGGGGGCTTCGGAGACCCAGTACTTC.

The CDR3 bases are TGTGCCTGGAGCTCTTATTCCGGGGAGCTGTTTTTT. It translates to CAWSSYSGELFF. The V call is TRBV30, the J call TRBJ2-2; D is unclear. Germline-derived CDR1 and CDR2 are GTSNPN and SVGIG (reference sequence). The CDR3 totals 12 residues. V was pared by 3 bases and J by 6 bases, with 8 bases between.